This TCR beta chain was recovered during a study of vaccination and CD4 T cells after COVID-19. Treatment in this sample: roughly 10-day PBMC culture with coronavirus spike peptide pools or control peptides (ViraFEST assay). Pre-COVID-19 pandemic sampling (2011-2018) yielded the unexposed donor's CD4+ T cells. For ViraFEST, peptide pools expanded antigen-specific T cells, after which the TCRs were sequenced. Cell culture was performed with under 2.5 million PBMCs per well in the presence of 7.5 to 10 IU/ml IL-2 and about 9.4 ug/ml peptide pools. Concerning this clonotype itself: Its cognate antigen is unknown.

The Oncomine TCR Beta short-read assay generated sequence data from the DNA of cultured CD4+ T cells. TCRdb re-derived calls from the PCR reads in MiXCR, one entry per CDR3 protein. The data show thousands of distinct CDR3 sequences, approximately 49% seen once. Germline V gene lookup returns CDR1 LNHNV and CDR2 YYDKDF (reference sequence). The CDR3 loop spans 16 amino acids. V shed 9 bases, J shed 5 bases, and the junction held 9 bases outside the gene matches. The clonotype originates from a human donor in good health. The sequencing sample was made of CD4+ T cells from blood, cultured in vitro. This rearrangement joins TRBV15 to TRBJ2-5; TRBD2 agrees at 16 bases. CDR3 nucleotides: TGTGCCACTCGAATTCCGGGACTAGCGGGAGGGGAGACCCAGTACTTC. Translating gives CATRIPGLAGGETQYF.